The 8 T cell receptor beta chains presented below share a single source sample, sequenced in a study of CD8 T cells in ankylosing spondylitis. Study outcomes and limitations: In ankylosing spondylitis blood, a motif of about eight highly homologous TCR beta variants appeared characteristic.

Their recognized antigens are unknown. TCRdb re-derived calls from the 5' RACE reads in MiXCR, one entry per CDR3 protein. The sample has a few hundred thousand distinct CDR3 sequences, around 24% seen once. The source material was blood, either unsorted or a sorted T cell fraction (not recorded which). These receptors were taken from a male donor with ankylosing spondylitis.

CDR3 nucleotides: TGTGCCTGGAGCAGGGGACGGGGGGGGTACAATGAGCAGTTCTTC. Translation: CAWSRGRGGYNEQFF. This sequence joins TRBV30 and TRBJ2-1, with 8 bases identical to TRBD2. J was trimmed by 4 bases and V by 3 bases; bases with no gene match: 8. This CDR3 has 15 residues. Looked up from germline, CDR1 is GTSNPN and CDR2 is SVGIG (reference sequence).

This clonotype was found a few times. The J gene is TRBJ2-3, the V gene TRBV7-9; 9 bases are shared with TRBD2. Losses at the gene ends were 5 bases for V and 4 bases for J; bases not matched to a gene: 13. CDR1 and CDR2 from the germline V gene are SEHNR and FQNEAQ (reference sequence). The CDR3 has 17 residues. This chain's CDR3 is CASSPPHTAGGPDTQYF. CDR3 coding DNA: TGTGCCAGCAGCCCACCCCATACAGCGGGAGGACCAGATACGCAGTATTTT.

This clonotype was recorded a few times. This chain links TRBV5-1 with TRBJ1-2, with D hard to call. Per the germline V gene, CDR1 is SGHRS and CDR2 is YFSETQ. V shed 0 bases and J shed 8 bases, with 11 bases lying between them. CDR3 length: 13 residues. The CDR3 spells CASSLELGSGYTF. The CDR3, as DNA: TGCGCCAGCAGCTTGGAACTGGGCTCGGGCTACACCTTC.

J is TRBJ2-7 and V is TRBV15; TRBD1 aligns across 8 bases. The germline V gene encodes CDR1 LNHNV and CDR2 YYDKDF (reference sequence). The CDR3 totals 15 residues. Losses at the gene ends were 5 bases for V and 7 bases for J; bases not matched to a gene: 13. The CDR3 region is CATSGGTGNPEEQYF. CDR3 sequence (DNA): TGTGCCACCAGCGGCGGGACAGGAAATCCAGAGGAGCAGTACTTC.

The J gene is TRBJ2-1, the V gene TRBV20-1; D might be TRBD2 (6 bases). Trimming removed 8 bases from V and 8 bases from J, with 19 bases in between. This CDR3 spans 13 amino acids. The germline gives CDR1 DFQATT, CDR2 SNEGSKA (reference sequence). CDR3 sequence: CSPPRRGGDEQFF. The CDR3 nucleotides are TGCAGTCCCCCGCGGCGGGGAGGCGATGAGCAGTTCTTC.

This clonotype was seen more than once but under ten times. This chain connects TRBV20-1 to TRBJ1-6; D gene unclear. Trimming removed 0 bases from V and 0 bases from J, with 9 bases in between. The germline V gene has CDR1 DFQATT and CDR2 SNEGSKA (reference sequence). CDR3 length: 16 amino acids. The CDR3 region has the DNA TGCAGTGCTAGAGATTCTCGAAGCTCCTATAATTCACCCCTCCACTTT. Its protein product is CSARDSRSSYNSPLHF.

The chain is built from TRBV7-2 and TRBJ1-6, with 8 bases that match TRBD1. CDR1 SGHTA and CDR2 FQGNSA come from the germline V gene. The CDR3 is 16 amino acids. Trimming cost V 1 base and J 10 bases; bases outside gene matches: 9. The CDR3 nucleotides are TGTGCCAGCAGCTTAGGGGGCAGGGGGCTGCGGTCACCCCTCCACTTT. As protein: CASSLGGRGLRSPLHF.

V is TRBV5-1 and J is TRBJ1-1, with a possible D match to TRBD1 (5 bases). This CDR3 has 15 residues. V gave up 1 base and J gave up 3 bases, with 13 bases separating them. The germline V gene has CDR1 SGHRS and CDR2 YFSETQ. For the CDR3, the DNA is TGCGCCAGCAGCTTGCGGTTGGGGGTAGACACTGAAGCTTTCTTT. Encoded protein: CASSLRLGVDTEAFF. Looking up the rest from reference TRBV5-1 and TRBJ1-1 gives the full variable domain: KAGVTQTPRYLIKTRGQQVTLSCSPISGHRSVSWYQQTPGQGLQFLFEYFSETQRNKGNFPGRFSGRQFSNSRSEMNVSTLELGDSALYLCASSLRLGVDTEAFFGQGTRLTVV.